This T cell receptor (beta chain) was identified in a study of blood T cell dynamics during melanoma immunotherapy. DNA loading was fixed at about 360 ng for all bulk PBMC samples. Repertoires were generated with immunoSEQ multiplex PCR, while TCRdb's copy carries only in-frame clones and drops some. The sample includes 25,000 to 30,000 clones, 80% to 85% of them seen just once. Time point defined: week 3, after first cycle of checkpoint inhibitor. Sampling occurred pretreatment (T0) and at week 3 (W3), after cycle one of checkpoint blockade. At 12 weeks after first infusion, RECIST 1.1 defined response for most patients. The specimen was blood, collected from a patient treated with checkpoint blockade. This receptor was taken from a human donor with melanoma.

In nucleotides, the CDR3 is TGTGCCAGTAGCCAACTCGTCCTTTTGGACCTCCAAGAGACCCAGTACTTC. Translated: CASSQLVLLDLQETQYF. V usage is TRBV19 and J usage is TRBJ2-5; no clear D gene. The germline V gene encodes CDR1 LNHDA and CDR2 SQIVND (reference sequence). Trimming removed 6 bases from V and 1 base from J, with 21 bases in between. The CDR3 length is 17 residues.